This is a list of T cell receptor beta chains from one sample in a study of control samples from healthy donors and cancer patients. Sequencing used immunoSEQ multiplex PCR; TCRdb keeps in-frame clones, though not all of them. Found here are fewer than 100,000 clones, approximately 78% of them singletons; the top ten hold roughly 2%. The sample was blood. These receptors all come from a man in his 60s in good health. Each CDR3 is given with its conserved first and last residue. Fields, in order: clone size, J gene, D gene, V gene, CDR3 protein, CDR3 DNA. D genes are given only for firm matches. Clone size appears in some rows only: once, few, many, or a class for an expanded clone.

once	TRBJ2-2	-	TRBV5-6	CASSWGEYSGELFF	TGTGCCAGCAGCTGGGGAGAATATTCCGGGGAGCTGTTTTTT
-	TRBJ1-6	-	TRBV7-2	CASSLAQYGGGNSPLHF	TGTGCCAGCAGTCTAGCCCAGTACGGGGGAGGGAATTCACCCCTCCACTTT
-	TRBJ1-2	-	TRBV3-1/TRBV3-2	CASTAGDVGGYTF	TGTGCCAGCACCGCCGGGGATGTAGGTGGCTACACCTTC
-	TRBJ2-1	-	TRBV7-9	CASTPRGTGDEQFF	TGTGCCAGCACACCGCGCGGAACGGGGGATGAGCAGTTCTTC
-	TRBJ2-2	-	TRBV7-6	CASSLARGGPDTGELFF	TGTGCCAGCAGCTTAGCGAGGGGGGGGCCTGACACCGGGGAGCTGTTTTTT
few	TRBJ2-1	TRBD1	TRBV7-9	CASSYSMTGENEQFF	TGTGCCAGCAGCTACAGTATGACAGGGGAAAATGAGCAGTTCTTC
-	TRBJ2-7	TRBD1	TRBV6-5	CASSWDRGDEQYF	TGTGCCAGCAGTTGGGACAGGGGGGACGAGCAGTACTTC
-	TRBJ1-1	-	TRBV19	CASSMLPGDGNTEAFF	TGTGCCAGTAGTATGTTACCGGGGGACGGGAACACTGAAGCTTTCTTT
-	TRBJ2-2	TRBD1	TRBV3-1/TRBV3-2	CASSSRQGVGELFF	TGTGCCAGCAGCTCCCGACAGGGAGTAGGGGAGCTGTTTTTT
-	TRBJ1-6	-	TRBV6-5	CASSWSGRGNSPLHF	TGTGCCAGCAGTTGGTCGGGGAGGGGTAATTCACCCCTCCACTTT
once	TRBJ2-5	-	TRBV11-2	CASREVGGKETQYF	TGTGCCAGCAGGGAAGTGGGGGGCAAAGAGACCCAGTACTTC
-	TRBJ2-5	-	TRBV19	CASSLNRIQETQYF	TGTGCCAGTAGTTTAAACAGGATCCAAGAGACCCAGTACTTC
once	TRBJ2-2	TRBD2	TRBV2	CASQDGLAEGELFF	TGTGCCAGCCAAGACGGACTAGCGGAGGGGGAGCTGTTTTTT
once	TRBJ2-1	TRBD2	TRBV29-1	CSVEGLADNEQFF	TGCAGCGTTGAAGGCCTAGCGGACAATGAGCAGTTCTTC
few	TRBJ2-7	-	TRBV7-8	CASSPRDDSSYEQYF	TGTGCCAGCAGCCCCCGGGACGATTCCTCCTACGAGCAGTACTTC
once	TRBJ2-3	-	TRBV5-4	CASSLVPGTDTQYF	TGTGCCAGCAGCTTGGTTCCCGGGACAGATACGCAGTATTTT
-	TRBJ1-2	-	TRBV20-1	CSTSAEGGYTF	TGCAGTACCTCAGCGGAGGGGGGCTACACCTTC
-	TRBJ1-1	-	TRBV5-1	CASSLDISNTEAFF	TGCGCCAGCAGCTTGGACATTTCGAACACTGAAGCTTTCTTT
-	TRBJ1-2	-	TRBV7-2	CASSLGSRIDYTF	TGTGCCAGCAGCTTAGGATCGCGTATTGACTACACCTTC
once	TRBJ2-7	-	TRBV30	CACITGLGTEQYF	TGTGCCTGCATCACGGGATTAGGTACCGAGCAGTACTTC
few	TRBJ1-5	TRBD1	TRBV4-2	CASSQVPGQGGQPQHF	TGTGCCAGCAGCCAAGTCCCGGGACAGGGAGGCCAGCCCCAGCATTTT
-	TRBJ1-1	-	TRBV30	CAWSVRAGGVGTEAFF	TGTGCCTGGAGTGTACGAGCGGGGGGCGTCGGCACTGAAGCTTTCTTT
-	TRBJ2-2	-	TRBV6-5	CASHRGVEHTGELFF	TGTGCCAGCCACCGAGGGGTGGAGCACACCGGGGAGCTGTTTTTT
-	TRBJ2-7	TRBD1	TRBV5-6	CASSWDRRVSYEQYF	TGTGCCAGCAGCTGGGACAGGCGTGTGAGCTACGAGCAGTACTTC
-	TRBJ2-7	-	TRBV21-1	CASPFINSYEQYF	TGTGCCAGCCCTTTTATAAACTCCTACGAGCAGTACTTC
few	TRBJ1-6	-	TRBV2	CASSETGAPNSPLHF	TGTGCCAGCAGTGAGACAGGCGCTCCTAATTCACCCCTCCACTTT
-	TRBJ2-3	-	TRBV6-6	CASSRGRGTDTQYF	TGTGCCAGCAGCCGGGGTCGGGGCACAGATACGCAGTATTTT
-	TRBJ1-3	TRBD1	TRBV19	CASSYRGAPGNTIYF	TGTGCCAGTAGCTACAGGGGCGCCCCTGGAAACACCATATATTTT
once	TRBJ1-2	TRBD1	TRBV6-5	CASSLDRAHYGYTF	TGTGCCAGCAGCCTCGACAGGGCCCACTATGGCTACACCTTC
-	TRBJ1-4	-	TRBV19	CASSPAAEKLFF	TGTGCCAGTAGTCCCGCCGCTGAAAAACTGTTTTTT
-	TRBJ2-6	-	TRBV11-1	CASSLTGRGGANVLTF	TGTGCCAGCAGCTTAACTGGGCGGGGCGGGGCCAACGTCCTGACTTTC
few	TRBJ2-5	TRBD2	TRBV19	CASSDSGRETQYF	TGTGCCAGTAGCGATAGCGGGAGAGAGACCCAGTACTTC
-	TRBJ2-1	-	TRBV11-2	CASSLGAGFGRNEQFF	TGTGCCAGCAGCTTAGGGGCAGGGTTCGGTCGCAATGAGCAGTTCTTC
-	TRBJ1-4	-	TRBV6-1	CASSAGNLATNEKLFF	TGTGCCAGCAGTGCGGGCAACCTAGCAACTAATGAAAAACTGTTTTTT
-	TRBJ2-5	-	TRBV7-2	CASSLGGRGGETQYF	TGTGCCAGCAGCTTAGGGGGTAGGGGGGGAGAGACCCAGTACTTC
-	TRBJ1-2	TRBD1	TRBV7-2	CASSLAGTGGGYTF	TGTGCCAGCAGCTTAGCAGGGACAGGGGGAGGCTACACCTTC
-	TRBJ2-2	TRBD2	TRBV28	CAIDKREGSGELFF	TGTGCCATCGATAAGCGGGAGGGGTCAGGGGAGCTGTTTTTT
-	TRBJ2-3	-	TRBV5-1	CASSPDGWDTQYF	TGCGCCAGCAGCCCGGACGGTTGGGATACGCAGTATTTT
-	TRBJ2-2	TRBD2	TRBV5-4	CASSLAGLDPGELFF	TGTGCCAGCAGCTTGGCGGGACTAGACCCCGGGGAGCTGTTTTTT
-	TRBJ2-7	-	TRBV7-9	CASGLSCYEQYF	TGTGCCAGCGGACTGTCGTGTTACGAGCAGTACTTC
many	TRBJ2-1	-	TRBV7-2	CASSFYQYNEQFF	TGTGCCAGCAGCTTCTATCAATACAATGAGCAGTTCTTC
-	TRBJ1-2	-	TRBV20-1	CSARRAGYTF	TGCAGTGCTAGACGAGCCGGCTACACCTTC
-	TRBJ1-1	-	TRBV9	CASSLKGGTEAFF	TGTGCCAGCAGCCTAAAGGGAGGGACTGAAGCTTTCTTT
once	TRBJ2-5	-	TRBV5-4	CASSLDRQGQETQYF	TGTGCCAGCAGCTTGGACCGGCAGGGACAAGAGACCCAGTACTTC
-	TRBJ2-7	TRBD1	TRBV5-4	CASSTEGQGYFYEQYF	TGTGCCAGCAGCACTGAGGGACAGGGGTATTTCTACGAGCAGTACTTC
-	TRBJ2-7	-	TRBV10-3	CATPPEQYF	TGTGCCACGCCCCCTGAGCAGTACTTC
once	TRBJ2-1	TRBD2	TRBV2	CARGWRGGEIIF	TGTGCCCGAGGGTGGCGGGGGGGCGAGATAATCTTC
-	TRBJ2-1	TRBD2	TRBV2	CASSVSGGDSNEQFF	TGTGCCAGCAGTGTTAGCGGGGGGGATTCGAATGAGCAGTTCTTC
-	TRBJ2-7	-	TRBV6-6	CASSVEGGPYEQYF	TGTGCCAGCAGTGTCGAGGGGGGGCCCTACGAGCAGTACTTC
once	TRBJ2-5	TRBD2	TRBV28	CASSVSGRAQYF	TGTGCCAGCAGTGTCTCGGGGAGGGCCCAGTACTTC
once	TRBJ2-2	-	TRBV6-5	CASRPGAVNTGELFF	TGTGCCAGCAGACCCGGGGCCGTTAACACCGGGGAGCTGTTTTTT